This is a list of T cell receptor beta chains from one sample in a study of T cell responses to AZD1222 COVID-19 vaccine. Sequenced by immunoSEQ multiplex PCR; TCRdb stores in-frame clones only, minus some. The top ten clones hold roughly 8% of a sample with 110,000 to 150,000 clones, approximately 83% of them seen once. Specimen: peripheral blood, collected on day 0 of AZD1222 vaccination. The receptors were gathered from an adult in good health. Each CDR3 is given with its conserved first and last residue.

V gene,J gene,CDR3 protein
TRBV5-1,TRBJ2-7,CASSSVPRDRGSEQYF
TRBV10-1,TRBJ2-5,CASSEPRGAPQETQYF
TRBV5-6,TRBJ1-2,CASSLLGSGGYTF
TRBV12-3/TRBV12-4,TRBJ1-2,CASSFSGPFITF
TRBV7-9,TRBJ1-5,CASSLNMEPQHF
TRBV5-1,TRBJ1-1,CASSLGTGGTEAFF
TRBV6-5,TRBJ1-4,CASRRTAGVNEKLFF
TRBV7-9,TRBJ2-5,CASSLVRAGETQYF
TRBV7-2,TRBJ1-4,CASSLVWGAPNEKLFF
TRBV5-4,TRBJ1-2,CASSSGIEDGYTF
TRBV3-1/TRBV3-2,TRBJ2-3,CASSLRAGGPVDTQYF
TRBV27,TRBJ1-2,CASSLWGPNYGYTF
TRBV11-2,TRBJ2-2,CATIRGGELFF
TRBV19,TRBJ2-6,CASRNRGLGANVLTF
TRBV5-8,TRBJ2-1,CASSLEMTVSYNEQFF
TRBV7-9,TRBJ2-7,CASSSDRGTYEQYF
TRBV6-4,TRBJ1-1,CASSAEGQVAAFF
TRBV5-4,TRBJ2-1,CASSLADRTPSYNEQFF
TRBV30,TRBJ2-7,CAWSGVTGYEQYF
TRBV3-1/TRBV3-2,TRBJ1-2,CASSQEGERGYTF
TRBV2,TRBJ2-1,CASSTYGLAGARSSYNEQFF
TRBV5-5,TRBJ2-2,CASSLTRQGGTGELFF
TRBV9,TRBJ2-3,CASSVGQEDTQYF
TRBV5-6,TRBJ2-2,CASSLGGLGGSNTGELFF
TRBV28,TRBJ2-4,CASRSSGGADIQYF
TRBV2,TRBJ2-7,CASSAYSYEQYF
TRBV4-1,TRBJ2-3,CASSLGLAGSPDTQYF
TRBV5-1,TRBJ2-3,CASSLGQGADTQYF
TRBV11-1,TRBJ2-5,CASSLEEIETQYF
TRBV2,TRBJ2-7,CASSGAVKYSYEQYF
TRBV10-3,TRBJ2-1,CAISESSGGEQFF
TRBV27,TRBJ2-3,CASTETGTLTDTQYF
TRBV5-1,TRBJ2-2,CASSLAGRAHTGELFF
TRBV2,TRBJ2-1,CASSEPPQSQFF
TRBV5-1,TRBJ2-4,CASSLVAGSNIQYF
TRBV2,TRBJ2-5,CASSVSVETQYF
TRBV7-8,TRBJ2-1,CASSLREYNEQFF
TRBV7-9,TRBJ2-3,CASSLVDYTDTQYF
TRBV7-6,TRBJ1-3,CASSPPGTASGNTIYF
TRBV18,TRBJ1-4,CASSPRPGMDEKLFF
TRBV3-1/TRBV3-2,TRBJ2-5,CASSLTANGRETQYF
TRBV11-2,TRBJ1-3,CASSLDMLRSGNTIYF
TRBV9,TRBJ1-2,CASSVGLGRDYGYTF
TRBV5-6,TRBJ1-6,CASSLAGGSPLHF
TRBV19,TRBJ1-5,CASTQTGWSNQPQHF
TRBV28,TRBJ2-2,CASSLWEEGTTGELFF
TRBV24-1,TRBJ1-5,CATSASRTGQPQHF
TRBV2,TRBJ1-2,CASSELTRNYGYTF
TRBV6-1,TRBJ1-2,CASSPAGGGYTF
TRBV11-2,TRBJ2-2,CASSASQNLNTGELFF
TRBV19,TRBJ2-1,CASSIDPSGPYNEQFF
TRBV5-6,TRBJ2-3,CASSPRGRTDTQYF
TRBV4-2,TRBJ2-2,CASSSPGQGKGELFF
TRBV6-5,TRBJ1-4,CASRYQGDEKLFF
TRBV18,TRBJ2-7,CASSPRPRGQGEQYF
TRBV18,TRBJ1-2,CASSPQTQGSSGYTF